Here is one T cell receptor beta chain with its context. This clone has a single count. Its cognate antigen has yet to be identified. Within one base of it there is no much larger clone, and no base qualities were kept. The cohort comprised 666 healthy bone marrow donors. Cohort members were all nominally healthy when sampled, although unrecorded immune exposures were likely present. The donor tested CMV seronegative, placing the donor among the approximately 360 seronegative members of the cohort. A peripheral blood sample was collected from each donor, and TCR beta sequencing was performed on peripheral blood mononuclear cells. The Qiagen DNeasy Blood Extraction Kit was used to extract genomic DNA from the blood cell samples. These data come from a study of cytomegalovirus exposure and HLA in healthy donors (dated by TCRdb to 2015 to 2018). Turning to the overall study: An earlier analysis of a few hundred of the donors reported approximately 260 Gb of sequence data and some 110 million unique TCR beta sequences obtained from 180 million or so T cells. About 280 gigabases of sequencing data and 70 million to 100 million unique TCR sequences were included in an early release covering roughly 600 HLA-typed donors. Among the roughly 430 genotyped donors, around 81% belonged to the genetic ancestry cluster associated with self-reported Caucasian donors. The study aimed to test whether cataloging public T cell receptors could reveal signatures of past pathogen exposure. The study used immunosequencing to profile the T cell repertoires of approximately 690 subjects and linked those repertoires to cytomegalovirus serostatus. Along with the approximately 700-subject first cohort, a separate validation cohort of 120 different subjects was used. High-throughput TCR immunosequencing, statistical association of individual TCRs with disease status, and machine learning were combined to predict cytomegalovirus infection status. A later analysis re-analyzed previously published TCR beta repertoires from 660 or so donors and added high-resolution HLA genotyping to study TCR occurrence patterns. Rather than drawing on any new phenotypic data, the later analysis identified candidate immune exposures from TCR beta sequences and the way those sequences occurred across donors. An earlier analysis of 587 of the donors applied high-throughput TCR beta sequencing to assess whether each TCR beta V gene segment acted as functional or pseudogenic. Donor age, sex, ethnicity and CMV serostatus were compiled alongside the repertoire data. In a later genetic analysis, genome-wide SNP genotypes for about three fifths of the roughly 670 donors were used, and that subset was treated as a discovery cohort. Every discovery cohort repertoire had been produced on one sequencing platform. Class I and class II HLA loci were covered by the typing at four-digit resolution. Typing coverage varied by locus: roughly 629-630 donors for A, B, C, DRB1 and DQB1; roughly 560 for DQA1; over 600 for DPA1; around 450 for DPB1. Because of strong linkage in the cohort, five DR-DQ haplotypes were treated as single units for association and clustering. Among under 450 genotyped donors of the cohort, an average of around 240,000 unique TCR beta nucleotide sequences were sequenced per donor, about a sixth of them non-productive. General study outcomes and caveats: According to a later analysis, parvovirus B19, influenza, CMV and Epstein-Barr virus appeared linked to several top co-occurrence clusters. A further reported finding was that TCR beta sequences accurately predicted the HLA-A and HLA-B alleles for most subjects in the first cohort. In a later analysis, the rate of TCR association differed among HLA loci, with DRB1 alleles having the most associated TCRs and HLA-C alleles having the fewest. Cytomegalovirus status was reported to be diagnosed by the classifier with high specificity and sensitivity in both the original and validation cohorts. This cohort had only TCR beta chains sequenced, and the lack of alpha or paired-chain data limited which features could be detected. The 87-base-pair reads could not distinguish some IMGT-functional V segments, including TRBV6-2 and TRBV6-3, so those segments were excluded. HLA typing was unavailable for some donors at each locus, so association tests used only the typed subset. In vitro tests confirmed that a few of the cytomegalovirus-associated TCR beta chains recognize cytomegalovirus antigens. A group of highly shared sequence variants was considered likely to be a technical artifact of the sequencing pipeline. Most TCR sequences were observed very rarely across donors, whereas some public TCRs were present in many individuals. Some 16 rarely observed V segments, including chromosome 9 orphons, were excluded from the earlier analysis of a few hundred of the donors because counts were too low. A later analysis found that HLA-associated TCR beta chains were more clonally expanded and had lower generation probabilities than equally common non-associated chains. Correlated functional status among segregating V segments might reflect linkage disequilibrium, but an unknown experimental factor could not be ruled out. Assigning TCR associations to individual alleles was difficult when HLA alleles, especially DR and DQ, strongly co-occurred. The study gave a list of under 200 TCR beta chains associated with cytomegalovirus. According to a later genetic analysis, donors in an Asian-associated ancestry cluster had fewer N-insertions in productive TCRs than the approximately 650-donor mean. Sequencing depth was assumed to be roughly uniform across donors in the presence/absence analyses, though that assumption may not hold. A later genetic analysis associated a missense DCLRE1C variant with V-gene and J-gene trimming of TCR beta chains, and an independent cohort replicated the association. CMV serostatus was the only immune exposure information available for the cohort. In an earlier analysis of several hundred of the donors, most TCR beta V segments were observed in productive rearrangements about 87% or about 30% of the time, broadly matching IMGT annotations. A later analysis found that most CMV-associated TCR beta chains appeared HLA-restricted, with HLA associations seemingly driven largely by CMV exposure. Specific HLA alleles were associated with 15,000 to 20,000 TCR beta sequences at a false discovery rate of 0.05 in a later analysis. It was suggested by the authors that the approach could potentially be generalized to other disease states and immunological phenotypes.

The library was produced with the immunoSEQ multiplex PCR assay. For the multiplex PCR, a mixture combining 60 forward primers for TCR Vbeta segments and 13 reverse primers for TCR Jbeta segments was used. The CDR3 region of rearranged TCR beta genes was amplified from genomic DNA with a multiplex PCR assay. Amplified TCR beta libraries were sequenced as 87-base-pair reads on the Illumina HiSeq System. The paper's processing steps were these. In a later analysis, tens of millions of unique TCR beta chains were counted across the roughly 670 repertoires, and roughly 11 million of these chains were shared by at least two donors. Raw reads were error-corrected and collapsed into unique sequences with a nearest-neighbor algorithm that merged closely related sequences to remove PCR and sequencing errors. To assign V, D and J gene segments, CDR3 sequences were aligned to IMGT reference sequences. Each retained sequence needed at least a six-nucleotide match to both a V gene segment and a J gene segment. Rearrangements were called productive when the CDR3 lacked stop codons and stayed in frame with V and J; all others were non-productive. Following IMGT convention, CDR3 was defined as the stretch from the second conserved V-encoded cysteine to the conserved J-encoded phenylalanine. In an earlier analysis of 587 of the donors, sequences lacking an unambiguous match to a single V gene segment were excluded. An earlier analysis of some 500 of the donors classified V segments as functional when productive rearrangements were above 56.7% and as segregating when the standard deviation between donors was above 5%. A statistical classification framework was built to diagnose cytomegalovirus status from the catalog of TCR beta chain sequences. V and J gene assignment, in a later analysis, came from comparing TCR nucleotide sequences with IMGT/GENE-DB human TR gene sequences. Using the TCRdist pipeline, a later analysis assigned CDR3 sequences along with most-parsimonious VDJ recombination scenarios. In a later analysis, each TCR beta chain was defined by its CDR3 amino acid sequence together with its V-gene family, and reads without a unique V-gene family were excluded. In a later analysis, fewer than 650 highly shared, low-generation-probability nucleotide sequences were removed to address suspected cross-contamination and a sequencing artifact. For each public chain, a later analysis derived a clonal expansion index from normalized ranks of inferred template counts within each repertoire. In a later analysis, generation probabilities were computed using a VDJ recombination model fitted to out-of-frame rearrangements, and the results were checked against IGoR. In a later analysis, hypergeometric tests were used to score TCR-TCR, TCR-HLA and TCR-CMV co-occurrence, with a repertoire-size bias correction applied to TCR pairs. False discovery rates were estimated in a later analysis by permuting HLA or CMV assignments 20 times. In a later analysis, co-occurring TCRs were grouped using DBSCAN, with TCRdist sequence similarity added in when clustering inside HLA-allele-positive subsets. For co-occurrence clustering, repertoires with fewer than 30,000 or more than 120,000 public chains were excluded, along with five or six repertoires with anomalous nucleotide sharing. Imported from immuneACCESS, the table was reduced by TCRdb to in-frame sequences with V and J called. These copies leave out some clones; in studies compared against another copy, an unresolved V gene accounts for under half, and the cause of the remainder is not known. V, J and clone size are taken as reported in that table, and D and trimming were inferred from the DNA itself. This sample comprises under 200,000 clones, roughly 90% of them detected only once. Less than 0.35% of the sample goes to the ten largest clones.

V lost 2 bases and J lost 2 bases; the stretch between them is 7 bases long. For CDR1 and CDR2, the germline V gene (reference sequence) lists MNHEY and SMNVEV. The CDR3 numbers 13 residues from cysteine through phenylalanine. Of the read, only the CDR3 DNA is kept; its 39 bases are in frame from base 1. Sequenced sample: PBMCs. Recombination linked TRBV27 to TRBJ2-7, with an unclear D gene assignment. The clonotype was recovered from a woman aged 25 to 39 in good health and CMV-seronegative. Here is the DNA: TGTGCCAGCAGTTTAAACAGAGCCTACGAGCAGTACTTC. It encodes CASSLNRAYEQYF.